This section outlines one T cell receptor (beta chain) sequence together with its context. Its cognate antigen is unknown. The data originate from a study of cytomegalovirus exposure and HLA in healthy donors. Study results and caveats: Cytomegalovirus-associated status was assigned to about 160 TCR beta chains. Using the classifier, cytomegalovirus status was reportedly diagnosed with high specificity and sensitivity.

Donors were drawn from the approximately 110-subject validation cohort, separate from the approximately 670-subject first cohort. Sequencing was performed with immunoSEQ multiplex PCR; in TCRdb, only in-frame clones are kept and a portion is missing. The data contain 150,000 to 160,000 clones, roughly 90% of them singletons. V was cut by 6 bases and J by 0 bases, with 9 bases left in between. This CDR3 contains 14 residues. In germline, CDR1 is KGHSH, CDR2 LQKENI. Sample: PBMCs. The receptor's source is a man aged 18 to 30 in good health and CMV-seropositive. The chain employs TRBV18 and TRBJ1-3; maybe TRBD1 (5 bases). The CDR3 bases are TGTGCCAGCTCCCCCCAGGGCTCTGGAAACACCATATATTTT. The encoded protein is CASSPQGSGNTIYF. Full variable domain (remainder filled in from reference TRBV18 and TRBJ1-3): NAGVMQNPRHLVRRRGQEARLRCSPMKGHSHVYWYRQLPEEGLKFMVYLQKENIIDESGMPKERFSAEFPKEGPSILRIQQVVRGDSAAYFCASSPQGSGNTIYFGEGSWLTVV.